Described below is a single T cell receptor (beta chain) sequence and its context. What it recognizes is unknown. The CDR3 sequence is 14 residues long. Germline trimming cut 4 bases from V and 4 bases from J; bases unmatched to any gene: 6. Germline CDR1 and CDR2: SGHRS and YFSETQ. This record comes from a study of T cell responses to AZD1222 COVID-19 vaccine. Whole-study findings and limits: Baseline serology detected seropositivity in only 6 or 7 AZD1222 recipients. Clonal diversity may have been underestimated, and the donors were mostly white British, with more females than males.

This table comes from immunoSEQ multiplex PCR, and its TCRdb copy is limited to in-frame clones, with some not included. Here the sample spans roughly 140,000 clones, just over 90% being singletons. This chain joins TRBV5-1 and TRBJ2-5; 8 nucleotides align to TRBD2. This sequence originates from an adult in good health. Sequenced here: peripheral blood, sampled on day 0 of AZD1222 vaccination. The CDR3 sequence is CASSTFGGGETQYF. In DNA form, the CDR3 reads TGCGCCAGCAGCACCTTCGGGGGGGGAGAGACCCAGTACTTC.